The 5 T cell receptor beta chains below all came from one sample that was sequenced in a study of patients and donors after allogeneic stem cell transplantation. TCRdb reprocessed the RT-PCR reads via MiXCR and lists one record per CDR3 protein. This repertoire shows 15,000 to 25,000 distinct CDR3 sequences, about 5% found once; its top ten account for about 40%. The material sequenced was blood, either unsorted or a sorted T cell fraction (not recorded which). The source is a human donor who was either an allogeneic HSCT recipient or a stem cell or donor lymphocyte infusion donor (not recorded which). It is not recorded whose cells these are; they may come from a transplant donor.

This clonotype showed up many times. V usage is TRBV2 and J usage is TRBJ1-2; 7 bases are shared with TRBD1. CDR1 SNHLY and CDR2 FYNNEI come from the germline V gene. The ends lost 7 bases at V and 4 bases at J; junction bases unmatched: 6. The CDR3 has 13 residues. The CDR3 region is CASNRDRVYGYTF. Here the CDR3 DNA reads TGTGCCAGCAATCGAGACAGGGTCTATGGCTACACCTTC.

Turning to this clonotype: A much larger clone lies one base from this, so it may be a read error. The J gene is TRBJ2-1, the V gene TRBV5-6; 8 bases match TRBD1. The germline V gene has CDR1 SGHDT and CDR2 YYEEEE. With 7 bases clipped from V and 15 bases from J, the junction kept 9 bases outside the gene matches. The CDR3 loop spans 11 amino acids. The CDR3 DNA reads TGTGCCAGCTGCAACGGACAGGGTTCGTTCTTC. It is translated as CASCNGQGSFF.

There are many counts of this clonotype. The chain couples TRBV5-1 to TRBJ2-1, with D uncertain. The CDR3 totals 18 residues. The V end was cut by 4 bases, the J end by 0 bases, with 20 bases between. The germline V gene has CDR1 SGHRS and CDR2 YFSETQ. The CDR3 DNA sequence: TGCGCCAGCAGCCCTAAGTTATGGGTCCTGAGCTCCTACAATGAGCAGTTCTTC. This codes for CASSPKLWVLSSYNEQFF.

This clonotype was recorded many times. This chain connects TRBV28 to TRBJ2-3; 9 nucleotides line up with TRBD1. CDR3 length: 14 residues. The V and J ends lost 5 bases and 7 bases, in that order; junction bases with no gene match: 7. Germline CDR1 and CDR2: MDHEN and SYDVKM. The CDR3 here is CASSLRTGVNTQYF. The CDR3 DNA follows: TGTGCCAGCAGTCTCCGGACAGGGGTAAATACGCAGTATTTT.

V is TRBV7-9 and J is TRBJ2-5; D gene unclear. Germline CDR1 reads SEHNR; CDR2 reads FQNEAQ (reference sequence). The CDR3 is 16 amino acids. V dropped 4 bases and J dropped 4 bases, with 19 bases sitting between them. CDR3 sequence reads: CASSSMTDGLRETQYF. In DNA form, the CDR3 reads TGTGCCAGCAGCTCAATGACTGACGGCCTAAGAGAGACCCAGTACTTC.